The 2 T cell receptor beta chains listed next were all sequenced from one sample in a study of OX40 agonist ivuxolimab in advanced cancers. Assay used: immunoSEQ multiplex PCR; TCRdb lists only in-frame clones, some missing. The sample carries approximately 22,000 clones, around four fifths recorded once. This specimen consisted of CD4+ or CD8+ T cells sorted from blood, obtained in a trial of the OX40 agonist ivuxolimab. The receptors were gathered from an adult with an advanced solid tumor such as melanoma, head and neck, liver or kidney cancer.

The chain joins TRBV28 to TRBJ2-1; 7 bases map to TRBD1. Germline V lookup: CDR1 MDHEN, CDR2 SYDVKM. V lost 5 bases, J lost 5 bases, and 9 bases stayed unmatched. CDR3 length: 15 amino acids. In DNA form, the CDR3 reads TGTGCCAGCAGTCACACAGGGGATCGAGACAATGAGCAGTTCTTC. Residues: CASSHTGDRDNEQFF.

The J gene is TRBJ1-4, the V gene TRBV7-9; no reliable D call. Between the trimmed V and J ends, which lost 5 bases and 0 bases, there was a span of 22 bases. The CDR3 sequence is 19 residues long. The germline V gene encodes CDR1 SEHNR and CDR2 FQNEAQ (reference sequence). In DNA, the CDR3 is TGTGCCAGCAGCCGCAGCCGTCCCGACAAAGGATCAACTAATGAAAAACTGTTTTTT. This encodes CASSRSRPDKGSTNEKLFF. The full variable domain, in which reference TRBV7-9 and TRBJ1-4 provide the parts outside the CDR3, is DTGVSQNPRHKITKRGQNVTFRCDPISEHNRLYWYRQTLGQGPEFLTYFQNEAQLEKSRLLSDRFSAERPKGSFSTLEIQRTEQGDSAMYLCASSRSRPDKGSTNEKLFFGSGTQLSVL.